Below are 23 T cell receptor beta chains sequenced from a single sample in a study of T-cell memory formation after mild COVID-19. One entry per CDR3 protein results from TCRdb running MiXCR on the 5' RACE reads. The repertoire holds 100,000 to 150,000 distinct CDR3 sequences, roughly 6% seen once, with 2% to 2.5% in the top ten. The sample taken for sequencing was PBMCs or a T cell subset sorted from them (not recorded which). These receptors were taken from an adult woman who had mild COVID-19 (a few samples of this study predate the infection). Cell type and time point are not known.

This clonotype has at least ten counts. V and J are TRBV7-2 and TRBJ2-7; D is ambiguous. Germline CDR1 and CDR2: SGHTA and FQGNSA. The CDR3 contains 12 residues. Trimming left V 1 base short and J 4 bases short, with 5 bases between. The CDR3 loop is CASSLVGYEQYF. CDR3 sequence (DNA): TGTGCCAGCAGCTTAGTAGGGTACGAGCAGTACTTC.

This clonotype was found a few times. V is TRBV2 and J is TRBJ1-1, with TRBD1 identical over 7 bases. This CDR3 comprises 13 residues. The ends lost 3 bases at V and 5 bases at J; junction bases unmatched: 3. The V gene's germline CDR1 is SNHLY and CDR2 FYNNEI. The CDR3 sequence: CASSETGWTEAFF. For the CDR3, the DNA is TGTGCCAGCAGTGAGACAGGGTGGACTGAAGCTTTCTTT.

Ten or more counts support this clonotype. The V call is TRBV12-3 or TRBV12-4, the J call TRBJ2-7, with D hard to call. The V and J ends lost 6 bases and 0 bases respectively, with 15 bases between them. The length of the CDR3 is 15 residues. The CDR3 DNA sequence: TGTGCCAGCAGCCGAACGACAAGTAACTCCTACGAGCAGTACTTC. It yields the protein CASSRTTSNSYEQYF.

In this sample, this clonotype turned up a few times. The chain employs TRBV20-1 and TRBJ2-7, with 12 bases matching TRBD2. The V and J ends lost 2 bases and 5 bases, in that order; junction bases with no gene match: 7. This CDR3 region has 15 residues. Germline-derived CDR1 and CDR2 are DFQATT and SNEGSKA (reference sequence). The DNA for the CDR3 is TGCAGTGCTAGATCACTAGCGGGGGGTCCGGACGAGCAGTACTTC. Translating gives CSARSLAGGPDEQYF.

This chain links TRBV19 with TRBJ2-5, with TRBD2 matching over 7 bases. The CDR3 runs to 15 residues. V lost 5 bases to trimming and J lost 3 bases; unmatched junction nucleotides: 9. Germline V gene lookup returns CDR1 LNHDA and CDR2 SQIVND (reference sequence). In DNA, the CDR3 is TGTGCCAGTAGTCTCCGGGGGGACCGAGAAGAGACCCAGTACTTC. It codes for CASSLRGDREETQYF.

The sample holds a few counts of this clonotype. This chain uses TRBV5-4 with TRBJ2-7, with 12 nucleotides matching TRBD2. The germline gives CDR1 SGHNT, CDR2 YYREEE (reference sequence). The V segment lost 1 base and the J segment 0 bases; nucleotides outside the gene matches: 8. CDR3 length equals 18 residues. The CDR3 DNA is TGTGCCAGCAGCTTGTACGGACTAGCGGGGAGCAGCTCCTACGAGCAGTACTTC. Protein product: CASSLYGLAGSSSYEQYF.

CDR3 DNA: TGTGCCAGCAGCGTCCCTACTAGCGGGAGTCTCAATGAGCAGTTCTTC. It translates to CASSVPTSGSLNEQFF. The chain links TRBV2 to TRBJ2-1, with 11 positions matching TRBD2. The CDR3 extends over 16 amino acids. Germline assignment: CDR1 SNHLY and CDR2 FYNNEI. V lost 6 bases to trimming and J lost 6 bases; unmatched junction nucleotides: 10. Together with reference TRBV2 and TRBJ2-1, the CDR3 gives the full variable domain: EPEVTQTPSHQVTQMGQEVILRCVPISNHLYFYWYRQILGQKVEFLVSFYNNEISEKSEIFDDQFSVERPDGSNFTLKIRSTKLEDSAMYFCASSVPTSGSLNEQFFGPGTRLTVL.

The chain recombines TRBV24-1 with TRBJ2-3, with a possible D match to TRBD2 (5 bases). V lost 9 bases to trimming and J lost 0 bases, with 18 bases between them. CDR1 KGHDR and CDR2 SFDVKD come from the germline V gene. The CDR3 length is 16 residues. For the CDR3, the DNA is TGTGCCACCCCCAGACCCCCCCGGGATAGCACAGATACGCAGTATTTT. Translated: CATPRPPRDSTDTQYF.

This clonotype was seen a handful of times. This chain uses TRBV5-1 with TRBJ1-5, with D unclear. This CDR3 has 17 residues. Germline V gene data show CDR1 as SGHRS and CDR2 as YFSETQ. V was cut by 2 bases and J by 0 bases, with 15 bases left in between. Here the CDR3 reads CASSFPQNTYSNQPQHF. The CDR3 nucleotides are TGCGCCAGCAGCTTCCCCCAGAATACCTATAGCAATCAGCCCCAGCATTTT.

The chain employs TRBV20-1 and TRBJ2-4; D remains ambiguous. Trimming left V 3 bases short and J 0 bases short, with 9 bases between. Germline-derived CDR1 and CDR2 are DFQATT and SNEGSKA (reference sequence). The CDR3 extends over 14 amino acids. CDR3 bases: TGCAGTGCTAGTCTGTTTCTAGCCAAAAACATTCAGTACTTC. This gives the protein CSASLFLAKNIQYF.

The V call is TRBV12-3 or TRBV12-4, the J call TRBJ2-1; maybe TRBD2 (6 bases). The CDR3 runs 15 residues. With 7 bases removed from V and 4 bases from J, the gap between germline ends came to 17 bases. The DNA of the CDR3 is TGTGCCAGCATGCCTACCGGGAGACCGTACAATGAGCAGTTCTTC. Protein: CASMPTGRPYNEQFF.

This rearrangement joins TRBV7-8 to TRBJ1-2; D not certain. The CDR3 spans 15 residues. The V gene lost 0 bases and the J gene lost 1 base, with 9 bases spanning the gap. CDR1 and CDR2 (germline): SGHVS, FQNEAQ. The DNA for the CDR3 is TGTGCCAGCAGCTTAGCGAGGCATATTAACTATGGCTACACCTTC. This sequence encodes CASSLARHINYGYTF.

This clonotype showed up many times. The chain uses TRBV4-2 and TRBJ2-3; TRBD2 matches 14 bases. CDR1 LGHNA and CDR2 YNFKEQ come from the germline V gene. The V gene end was trimmed by 2 bases and the J gene end by 2 bases; junction bases not matched to a gene: 9. There are 19 residues in the CDR3. The CDR3 protein is CASSQRGGLAGEPTDTQYF. For the CDR3, the DNA is TGTGCCAGCAGCCAAAGAGGGGGACTAGCGGGAGAACCCACAGATACGCAGTATTTT.

This clonotype appeared many times. The gene calls are TRBV25-1 and TRBJ1-1, with D possibly matching TRBD1 (5 bases). CDR3 size: 13 residues. Germline CDR1 reads MGHDK; CDR2 reads SYGVNS. V was clipped by 6 bases and J by 1 base, with 9 bases between them. The CDR3 sequence: CASSKGANTEAFF. For the CDR3, the DNA is TGTGCCAGCAGCAAAGGGGCGAACACTGAAGCTTTCTTT.

This clonotype came up many times. The J gene is TRBJ2-1, the V gene TRBV20-1, with TRBD2 matching over 11 bases. CDR1 and CDR2 from the germline V gene are DFQATT and SNEGSKA (reference sequence). Trimming removed 7 bases from V and 7 bases from J; junction bases left unmatched: 9. The CDR3 spans 14 residues. In nucleotides, the CDR3 is TGCAGTGTTCCGTTAGCGGGAGGGCTGAATGAGCAGTTCTTC. It translates to CSVPLAGGLNEQFF.

This clonotype occurred many times. The chain joins TRBV20-1 to TRBJ2-1; a possible D gene is TRBD2 (7 bases). Trimming took off 1 base at V and 6 bases at J, with 13 bases between the two ends. CDR1 is DFQATT and CDR2 is SNEGSKA in the germline V gene (reference sequence). The CDR3 has 14 residues. CDR3 region: CSARGRGALNEQFF. As DNA, the CDR3 is TGCAGTGCTAGAGGACGGGGGGCGCTCAATGAGCAGTTCTTC.

This clonotype occurred a few times. The rearrangement uses TRBV7-2 and TRBJ1-2, with 8 nucleotides matching TRBD1. Germline assignment: CDR1 SGHTA and CDR2 FQGNSA. V dropped 2 bases and J dropped 5; count of bases not matched to a gene: 4. This CDR3 spans 14 amino acids. CDR3 nucleotides: TGTGCCAGCAGCTTACGGGGACAGGAGTATGGCTACACCTTC. This translates into CASSLRGQEYGYTF.

The gene calls are TRBV7-2 and TRBJ2-1; D unresolved. This CDR3 comprises 14 residues. Trimming removed 1 base from V and 7 bases from J, with 11 bases in between. CDR1 and CDR2 from the germline V gene are SGHTA and FQGNSA. The chain's CDR3 is CASSLGATSNEQFF. The DNA for the CDR3 is TGTGCCAGCAGCTTAGGGGCGACTTCTAATGAGCAGTTCTTC.

This clonotype was seen a few times. The chain uses TRBV20-1 and TRBJ2-4; D remains unclear. Trimming shortened V by 6 bases and J by 0 bases, and 9 bases separated the two germline ends. The CDR3 extends over 13 amino acids. Germline V gene sequence: CDR1 DFQATT, CDR2 SNEGSKA (reference sequence). The CDR3 DNA reads as TGCAGTGCCCACCTGTCAGCCAAAAACATTCAGTACTTC. Its protein is CSAHLSAKNIQYF.

In this sample, this clonotype turned up many times. The CDR3 DNA follows: TGTGCCAGCAGCTCCACGTGGGGGTTAGCCAAAAACATTCAGTACTTC. Its protein product is CASSSTWGLAKNIQYF. The chain employs TRBV7-9 and TRBJ2-4, with D possibly being TRBD1 or TRBD2 (5 bases each). CDR3 size: 16 residues. V was pared by 4 bases and J by 0 bases, with 13 bases between. CDR1 and CDR2 (germline): SEHNR, FQNEAQ (reference sequence). The full variable domain, with the rest looked up from reference TRBV7-9 and TRBJ2-4, is DTGVSQNPRHKITKRGQNVTFRCDPISEHNRLYWYRQTLGQGPEFLTYFQNEAQLEKSRLLSDRFSAERPKGSFSTLEIQRTEQGDSAMYLCASSSTWGLAKNIQYFGAGTRLSVL.

The rearrangement uses TRBV12-3 or TRBV12-4 and TRBJ2-5; no clear D. This CDR3 region has 12 residues. The ends were cut back, 3 bases at V and 1 base at J, with 3 bases in the middle. The CDR3 loop is CASSFPQETQYF. CDR3 sequence (DNA): TGTGCCAGCAGTTTCCCCCAAGAGACCCAGTACTTC.

V gene TRBV27 combines with J gene TRBJ2-2, with a weak D call TRBD2 (7 bases). The CDR3 extends over 14 amino acids. Germline loops: CDR1 MNHEY, CDR2 SMNVEV (reference sequence). The V and J ends lost 6 bases and 4 bases respectively, with 12 bases between them. This CDR3 is CASSRGAGTGELFF. The CDR3 coding sequence is TGTGCCAGCAGCCGGGGGGCGGGCACCGGGGAGCTGTTTTTT.

There are a few counts of this clonotype. V usage is TRBV7-2 and J usage is TRBJ2-1; 14 bases match TRBD2. The CDR3 has 15 amino acids. CDR1 and CDR2 from the germline V gene are SGHTA and FQGNSA. The V gene end was trimmed by 5 bases and the J gene end by 9 bases; junction bases not matched to a gene: 6. The chain's CDR3 is CASSADGLAGGEQFF. Here the CDR3 DNA reads TGTGCCAGCAGCGCAGACGGACTAGCGGGAGGTGAGCAGTTCTTC.